This T cell receptor beta chain was sequenced in a study of response to subunit inactivated influenza vaccine (dated by TCRdb to the late 2010s). Some background on the complete study: Deep quantitative profiling of the T cell receptor repertoire was used in the study to follow responses to a trivalent subunit inactivated influenza vaccine. Beyond this particular receptor, the publication reports: It was suggested by the authors that each seasonal influenza vaccination may recruit only a limited number of new T cells.

CDR1 and CDR2 are drawn from the germline V gene: ENHRY, SYGVKD. The CDR3 measures 17 amino acids from cysteine to phenylalanine. This entry keeps only the CDR3 DNA: 51 bases, framed from base 1. At the junction V is shortened by 8 bases and J by 0 bases, with 17 bases in between. Library creation used RT-PCR. The sequencing machine was an Illumina HiSeq 2500. The public reads were reanalyzed by TCRdb: fastp trimming at Q25, MiXCR alignment, in-frame beta chains only. Each entry is one CDR3 protein sequence, shown with its most common DNA and genes. This sample is represented by around 750,000 distinct CDR3 sequences; about 20% of them were singletons. The ten largest account for approximately 10% of the sample. Regarding this clonotype: Its recognized antigen is unknown. Base quality data are lacking; no much larger clone is found one base away.

The starting material was PBMCs from blood, obtained more than 4 days after vaccination. This receptor was identified in a man aged 45-65 years who received an inactivated influenza vaccine. Donor details come from another sample of the same person, matched by shared clones. This chain joins TRBV10-3 to TRBJ2-6; a tentative D call is TRBD1 (6 bases match). This receptor has the CDR3 CAIPGVAGGSGANVLTF. The DNA sequence follows: TGTGCCATCCCAGGGGTAGCTGGAGGCTCTGGGGCCAACGTCCTGACTTTC.